This T cell receptor beta chain is from a study of beta chain features in type 1 diabetes. Study results and caveats: Among patients, naive, central memory and Treg TCRB repertoires appeared more similar than among healthy donors. When Type 1 diabetes patients were examined, their TCRB CDR3s proved moderately but significantly shorter in all four CD4+ subsets.

Expressed TCRB transcripts were sequenced after all isolated RNA was converted to cDNA. Approximately 3.4 million reads, on average, came from each naive, central memory and regulatory T cell sample. Method: immunoSEQ multiplex PCR; TCRdb's copy keeps in-frame clones and lacks some. Of about 120,000 clones in the sample, about 15% are singletons; the top ten hold 2% to 3%. This clone appeared a few times. Antigen specificity is unknown. Central memory, naive, regulatory and stem cell-like memory CD4+ cells were sorted by CD45RO/CCR7/CD25/CD127/CD95/CD27. Between the trimmed V and J ends, which lost 3 bases and 5 bases, there was a span of 8 bases. Germline V lookup: CDR1 SQVTM, CDR2 ANQGSEA. The CDR3 runs 12 residues.

This TCR was sampled from a man aged 25-45 years with type 1 diabetes. Sequences were obtained from central memory CD4+ T cells from blood. The V gene is TRBV29-1, the J gene TRBJ1-3; D remains ambiguous. The CDR3 DNA follows: TGCAGCGTTGACGATACGAGAAACACCATATATTTT. This translates into CSVDDTRNTIYF. The full variable domain, its missing parts supplied by reference TRBV29-1 and TRBJ1-3, is SAVISQKPSRDICQRGTSLTIQCQVDSQVTMMFWYRQQPGQSLTLIATANQGSEATYESGFVIDKFPISRPNLTFSTLTVSNMSPEDSSIYLCSVDDTRNTIYFGEGSWLTVV.